This T cell receptor (beta chain) originates from a study of blood T cell repertoires in COVID-19. Study overall: The United States, Italy and Spain were the sources of the acute and convalescent COVID-19 samples.

Trimming left V 4 bases short and J 5 bases short, with 26 bases between. CDR3 length equals 18 residues. Germline values: CDR1 ENHRY, CDR2 SYGVKD. Authors' data handling: By means of reference gene primer amplification, nucleated cell counts were estimated. Assay used: immunoSEQ multiplex PCR; TCRdb lists only in-frame clones, some missing. V and J calls and clone size follow that table, whereas D and trimming were derived from the DNA. The sample contains 270,000 or so clones, over 75% of which appear only once. Sequencing used peripheral blood. The chain employs TRBV10-3 and TRBJ1-1, with a tentative D call TRBD1 (5 bases). The receptor was isolated from a human donor in a cohort sampled during active COVID-19. Here the CDR3 reads CAISGYRVSKGLGTEAFF. CDR3 sequence (DNA): TGTGCCATCAGTGGTTATAGAGTTTCGAAGGGGCTGGGAACTGAAGCTTTCTTT.